These T cell receptor beta chains were read from a single sample in a study of blood T cell repertoires in COVID-19. Measured with immunoSEQ multiplex PCR; TCRdb has only the in-frame clones, and not every one. The sample holds 130,000 or so clones, around three quarters seen once. The sequenced sample was peripheral blood. These receptors came from a human donor in a cohort sampled during active COVID-19. The CDR3 runs from the conserved cysteine through the conserved F or W. The D gene is left open where the match is weak. Size is omitted from some rows. Given values are once, few, many or a class for expanded clones.

clone_size: .; v_call: TRBV28; j_call: TRBJ2-7; d_call: .; cdr3_nt: TGTGCCAGCAGCCTAAGGGGTCCCACCTACGAGCAGTACTTC; cdr3_aa: CASSLRGPTYEQYF
clone_size: .; v_call: TRBV6-6; j_call: TRBJ2-3; d_call: TRBD2; cdr3_nt: TGTGCCAGCAGTTACGGGACTAGCGGCTTCACAGATACGCAGTATTTT; cdr3_aa: CASSYGTSGFTDTQYF
clone_size: .; v_call: TRBV2; j_call: TRBJ1-5; d_call: TRBD1; cdr3_nt: TGTGCCAGCAGTGCAGAACAGGGGCCGGGTCAGCCCCAGCATTTT; cdr3_aa: CASSAEQGPGQPQHF
clone_size: .; v_call: TRBV7-9; j_call: TRBJ2-3; d_call: TRBD1; cdr3_nt: TGTGCCAGCAGCTTAGCTGAAAGACAGGGGTACACAGATACGCAGTATTTT; cdr3_aa: CASSLAERQGYTDTQYF
clone_size: .; v_call: TRBV30; j_call: TRBJ1-5; d_call: .; cdr3_nt: TGTGCCTGGAGTCCGGGGGGTCAGCCCCAGCATTTT; cdr3_aa: CAWSPGGQPQHF
clone_size: .; v_call: TRBV10-2; j_call: TRBJ1-2; d_call: TRBD1; cdr3_nt: TGCGCCAGCAGGGACTGGACAGGAGGCGATTATGGCTACACCTTC; cdr3_aa: CASRDWTGGDYGYTF
clone_size: .; v_call: TRBV10-3; j_call: TRBJ2-7; d_call: TRBD2; cdr3_nt: TGTGCCATCAGTGGCTCGGCGGCGGGGAGGGGTGCGAGTGAGCAGTACTTC; cdr3_aa: CAISGSAAGRGASEQYF
clone_size: .; v_call: TRBV28; j_call: TRBJ1-5; d_call: .; cdr3_nt: TGTGCCAGCAGTTTATGGGGGCGTGAAGGCAATCAGCCCCAGCATTTT; cdr3_aa: CASSLWGREGNQPQHF
clone_size: once; v_call: TRBV5-6; j_call: TRBJ1-1; d_call: TRBD1; cdr3_nt: TGTGCCAGCAGCTATTCAACAGGGGGCACTGAAGCTTTCTTT; cdr3_aa: CASSYSTGGTEAFF
clone_size: .; v_call: TRBV28; j_call: TRBJ1-2; d_call: TRBD1; cdr3_nt: TGTGCCAGCATGGCCGGGACAGGGGTGCCCTATGGCTACACCTTC; cdr3_aa: CASMAGTGVPYGYTF